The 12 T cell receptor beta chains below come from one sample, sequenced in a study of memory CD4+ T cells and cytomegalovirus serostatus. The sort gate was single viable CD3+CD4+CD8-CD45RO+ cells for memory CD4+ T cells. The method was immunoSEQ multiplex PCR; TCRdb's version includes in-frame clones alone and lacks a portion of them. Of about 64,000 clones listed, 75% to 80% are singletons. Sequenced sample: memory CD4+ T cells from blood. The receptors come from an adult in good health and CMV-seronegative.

The CDR3, as DNA: TGTGCCAGCAGCCAAGATCTTACCGGCCAGCCCCAGCATTTT. This translates into CASSQDLTGQPQHF. The chain links TRBV4-2 to TRBJ1-5; no reliable D call. Trimming cost V 0 bases and J 7 bases, with 10 bases left between them. Germline V CDR1 and CDR2: LGHNA, YNFKEQ. This CDR3 has 14 amino acids.

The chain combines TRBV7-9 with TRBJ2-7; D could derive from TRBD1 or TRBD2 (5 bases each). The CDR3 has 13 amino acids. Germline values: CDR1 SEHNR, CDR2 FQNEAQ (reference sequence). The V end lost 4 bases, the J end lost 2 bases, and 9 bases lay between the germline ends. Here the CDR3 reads CASSSGPPYEQYF. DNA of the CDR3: TGTGCCAGCAGCTCGGGACCGCCCTACGAGCAGTACTTC.

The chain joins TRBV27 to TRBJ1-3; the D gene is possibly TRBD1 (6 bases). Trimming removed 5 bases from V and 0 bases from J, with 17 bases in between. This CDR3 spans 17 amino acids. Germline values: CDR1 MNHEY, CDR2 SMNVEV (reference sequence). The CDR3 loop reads CASSRDRGGISGNTIYF. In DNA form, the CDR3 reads TGTGCCAGCAGTCGAGATAGAGGGGGGATCTCTGGAAACACCATATATTTT.

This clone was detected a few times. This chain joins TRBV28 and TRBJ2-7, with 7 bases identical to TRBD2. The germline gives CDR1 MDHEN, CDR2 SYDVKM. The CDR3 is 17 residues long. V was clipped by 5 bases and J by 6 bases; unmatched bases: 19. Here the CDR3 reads CASSTLERDLLVGEQYF. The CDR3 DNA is TGTGCCAGCAGTACCCTAGAGCGGGACCTGCTGGTTGGCGAGCAGTACTTC.

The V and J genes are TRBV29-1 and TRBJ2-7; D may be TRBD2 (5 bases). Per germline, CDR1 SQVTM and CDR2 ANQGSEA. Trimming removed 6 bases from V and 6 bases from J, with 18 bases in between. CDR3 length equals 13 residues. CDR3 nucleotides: TGCAGCGTCAAGTTGATTGAAGGGAGCGAGCAGTACTTC. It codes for CSVKLIEGSEQYF.

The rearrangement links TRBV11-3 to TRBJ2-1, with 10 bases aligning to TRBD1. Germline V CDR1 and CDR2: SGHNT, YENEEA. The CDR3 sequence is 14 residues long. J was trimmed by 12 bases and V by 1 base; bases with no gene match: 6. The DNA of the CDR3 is TGTGCCAGCAGCTTAGGGGACAGGGGATTCCCGCAGTTCTTC. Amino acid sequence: CASSLGDRGFPQFF. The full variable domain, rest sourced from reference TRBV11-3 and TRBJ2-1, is EAGVVQSPRYKIIEKKQPVAFWCNPISGHNTLYWYLQNLGQGPELLIRYENEEAVDDSQLPKDRFSAERLKGVDSTLKIQPAELGDSAVYLCASSLGDRGFPQFFGPGTRLTVL.

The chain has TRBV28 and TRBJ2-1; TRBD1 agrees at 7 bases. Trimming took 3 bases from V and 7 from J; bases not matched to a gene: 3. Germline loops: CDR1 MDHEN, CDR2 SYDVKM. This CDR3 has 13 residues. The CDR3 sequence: CASSFGTENEQFF. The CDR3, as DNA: TGTGCCAGCAGTTTCGGGACAGAAAATGAGCAGTTCTTC.

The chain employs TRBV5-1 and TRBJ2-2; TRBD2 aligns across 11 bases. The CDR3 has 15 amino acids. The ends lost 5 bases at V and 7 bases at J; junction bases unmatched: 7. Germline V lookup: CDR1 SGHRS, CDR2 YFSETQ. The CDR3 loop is CASRETSGIGGELFF. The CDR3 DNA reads TGCGCCAGCAGAGAGACTAGCGGGATCGGCGGGGAGCTGTTTTTT.

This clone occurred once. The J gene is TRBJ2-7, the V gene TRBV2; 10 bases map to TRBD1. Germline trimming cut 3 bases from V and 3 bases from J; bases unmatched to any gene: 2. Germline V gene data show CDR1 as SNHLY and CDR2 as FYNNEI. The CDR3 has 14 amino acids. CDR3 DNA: TGTGCCAGCAGTGATGGACAGGGGGACTACGAGCAGTACTTC. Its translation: CASSDGQGDYEQYF.

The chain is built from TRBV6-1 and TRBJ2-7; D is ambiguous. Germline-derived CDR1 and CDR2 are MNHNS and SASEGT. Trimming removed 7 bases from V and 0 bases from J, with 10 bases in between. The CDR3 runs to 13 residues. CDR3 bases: TGTGCCAGCACGTCTTCCAGCTCCTACGAGCAGTACTTC. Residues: CASTSSSSYEQYF.

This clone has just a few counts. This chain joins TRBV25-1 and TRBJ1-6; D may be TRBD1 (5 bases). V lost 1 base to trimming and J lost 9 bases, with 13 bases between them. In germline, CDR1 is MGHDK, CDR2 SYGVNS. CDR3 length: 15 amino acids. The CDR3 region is CASSESRTGGSPLHF. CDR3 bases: TGTGCCAGCAGTGAATCCCGGACCGGGGGTTCACCCCTCCACTTT.

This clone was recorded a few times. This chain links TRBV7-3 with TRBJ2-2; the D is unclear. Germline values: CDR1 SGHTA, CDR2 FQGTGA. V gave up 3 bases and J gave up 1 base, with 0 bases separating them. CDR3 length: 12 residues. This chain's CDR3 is CASSLNTGELFF. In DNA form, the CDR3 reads TGTGCCAGCAGCTTGAACACCGGGGAGCTGTTTTTT.